This TCR beta chain was found in a study of cytomegalovirus exposure and HLA in healthy donors. Germline CDR1 reads SGHVS; CDR2 reads FNYEAQ. V trimming: 5 bases; J trimming: 6 bases; junction bases outside the gene matches: 5. CDR3 size: 15 residues. This PCR relied on a set of 60 Vbeta primers and 13 Jbeta primers. Here immunoSEQ multiplex PCR was the method, and the copy in TCRdb shows in-frame clones only, minus some. This sample's table reports more than 85,000 clones. The chain joins TRBV7-6 to TRBJ1-6, with 9 bases aligning to TRBD1. The sequence came from a girl aged 5 to 17 in good health and CMV-seropositive. The source material was PBMCs. The CDR3 nucleotides read TGTGCCAGCAGCCAAGGGACAGGGATTAATTCACCCCTCCACTTT. This gives the protein CASSQGTGINSPLHF.